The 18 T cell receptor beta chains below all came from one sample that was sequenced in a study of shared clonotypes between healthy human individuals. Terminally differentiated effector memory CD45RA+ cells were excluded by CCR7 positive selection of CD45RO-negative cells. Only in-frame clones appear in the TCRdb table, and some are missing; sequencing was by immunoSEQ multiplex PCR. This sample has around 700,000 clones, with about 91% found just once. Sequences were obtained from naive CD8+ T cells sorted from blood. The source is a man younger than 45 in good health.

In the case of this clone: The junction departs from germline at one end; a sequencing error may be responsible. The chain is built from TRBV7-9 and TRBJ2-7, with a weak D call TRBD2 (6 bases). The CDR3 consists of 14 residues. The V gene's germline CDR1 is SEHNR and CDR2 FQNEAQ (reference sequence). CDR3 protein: CASSFAGTSSEQYF. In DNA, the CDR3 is TGTGCCAGCAGCTTCGCGGGAACCTCCTCCGAGCAGTACTTC.

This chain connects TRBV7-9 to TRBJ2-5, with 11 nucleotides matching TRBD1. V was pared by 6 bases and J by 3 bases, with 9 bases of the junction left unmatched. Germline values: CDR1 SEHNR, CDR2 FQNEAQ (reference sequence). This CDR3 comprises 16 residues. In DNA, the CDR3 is TGTGCCAGCAGTCTGCCAGGACAGGGGGCTGAAGAGACCCAGTACTTC. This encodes CASSLPGQGAEETQYF.

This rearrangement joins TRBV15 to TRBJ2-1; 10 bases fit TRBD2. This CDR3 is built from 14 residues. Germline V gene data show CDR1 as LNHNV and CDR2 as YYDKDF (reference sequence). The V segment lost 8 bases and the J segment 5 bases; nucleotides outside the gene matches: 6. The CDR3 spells CATGGSGRHNEQFF. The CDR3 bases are TGTGCCACCGGGGGTAGCGGGAGGCACAATGAGCAGTTCTTC.

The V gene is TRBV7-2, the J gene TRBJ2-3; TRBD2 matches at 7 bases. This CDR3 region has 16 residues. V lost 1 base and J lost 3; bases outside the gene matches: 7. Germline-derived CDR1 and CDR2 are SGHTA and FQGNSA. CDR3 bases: TGTGCCAGCAGCTTAGTGTGGGAGGGCCCTACAGATACGCAGTATTTT. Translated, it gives CASSLVWEGPTDTQYF. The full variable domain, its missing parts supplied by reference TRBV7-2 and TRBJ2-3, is GAGVSQSPSNKVTEKGKDVELRCDPISGHTALYWYRQSLGQGLEFLIYFQGNSAPDKSGLPSDRFSAERTGGSVSTLTIQRTQQEDSAVYLCASSLVWEGPTDTQYFGPGTRLTVL.

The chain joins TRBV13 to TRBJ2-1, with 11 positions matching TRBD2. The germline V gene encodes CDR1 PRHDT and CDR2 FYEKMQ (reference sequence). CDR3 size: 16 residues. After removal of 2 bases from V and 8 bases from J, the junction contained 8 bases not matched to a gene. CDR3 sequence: CASSLSVSGRADEQFF. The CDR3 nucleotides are TGTGCCAGCAGCTTATCGGTTAGCGGGAGGGCGGATGAGCAGTTCTTC.

For the CDR3, the DNA is TGCAGCGTTGAAGAAGAGGATTCCTACGAGCAGTACTTC. Its translation is CSVEEEDSYEQYF. The chain uses TRBV29-1 and TRBJ2-7, with unresolved D. Germline CDR1 reads SQVTM; CDR2 reads ANQGSEA. V lost 0 bases and J lost 1, with 7 bases in between. The CDR3 has 13 residues.

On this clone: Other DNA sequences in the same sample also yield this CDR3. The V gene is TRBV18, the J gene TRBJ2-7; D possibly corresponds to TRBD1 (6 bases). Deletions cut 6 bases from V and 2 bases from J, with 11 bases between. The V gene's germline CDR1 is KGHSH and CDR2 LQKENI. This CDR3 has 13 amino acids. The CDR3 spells CASSPTGTYEQYF. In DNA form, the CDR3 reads TGTGCCAGCTCCCCGACAGGCACCTACGAGCAGTACTTC.

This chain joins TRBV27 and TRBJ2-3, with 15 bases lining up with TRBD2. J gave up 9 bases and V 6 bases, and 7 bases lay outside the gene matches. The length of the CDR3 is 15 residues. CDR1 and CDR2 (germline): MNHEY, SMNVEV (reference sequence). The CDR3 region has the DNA TGTGCCAGCAGAAAGGGACTAGCGGGAGGCAGAACGCAGTATTTT. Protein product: CASRKGLAGGRTQYF.

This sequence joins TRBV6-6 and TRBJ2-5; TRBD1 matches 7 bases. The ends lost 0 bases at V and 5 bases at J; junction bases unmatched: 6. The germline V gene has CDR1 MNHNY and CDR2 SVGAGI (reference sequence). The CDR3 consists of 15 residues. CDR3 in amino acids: CASSYSKEGAETQYF. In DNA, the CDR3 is TGTGCCAGCAGTTACTCGAAAGAGGGGGCTGAGACCCAGTACTTC.

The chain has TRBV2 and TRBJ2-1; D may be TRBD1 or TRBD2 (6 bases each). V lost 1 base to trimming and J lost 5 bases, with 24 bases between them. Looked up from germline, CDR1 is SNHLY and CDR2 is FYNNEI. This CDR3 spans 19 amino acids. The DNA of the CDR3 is TGTGCCAGCAGTGAAGGATTATACAGGGATCGGGAGTCCCACAATGAGCAGTTCTTC. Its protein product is CASSEGLYRDRESHNEQFF.

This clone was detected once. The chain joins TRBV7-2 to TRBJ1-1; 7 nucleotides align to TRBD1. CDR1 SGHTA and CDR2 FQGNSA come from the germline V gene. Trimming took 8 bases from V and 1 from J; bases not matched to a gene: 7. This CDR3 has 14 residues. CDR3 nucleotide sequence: TGTGCCAGCTTCTGGTCAGGGGGGAACACTGAAGCTTTCTTT. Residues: CASFWSGGNTEAFF.

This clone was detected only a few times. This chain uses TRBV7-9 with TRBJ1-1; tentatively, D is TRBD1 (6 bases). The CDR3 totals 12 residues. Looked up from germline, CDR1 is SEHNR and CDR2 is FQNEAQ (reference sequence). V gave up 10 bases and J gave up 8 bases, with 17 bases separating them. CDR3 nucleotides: TGTGCCACCTCCTGGGGGCGCAGAGAAGCTTTCTTT. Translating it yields CATSWGRREAFF. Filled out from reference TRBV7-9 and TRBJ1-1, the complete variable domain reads DTGVSQNPRHKITKRGQNVTFRCDPISEHNRLYWYRQTLGQGPEFLTYFQNEAQLEKSRLLSDRFSAERPKGSFSTLEIQRTEQGDSAMYLCATSWGRREAFFGQGTRLTVV.

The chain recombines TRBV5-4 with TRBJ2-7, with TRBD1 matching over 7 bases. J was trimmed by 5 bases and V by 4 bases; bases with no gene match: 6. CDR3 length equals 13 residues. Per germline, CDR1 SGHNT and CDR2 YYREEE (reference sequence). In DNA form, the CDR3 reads TGTGCCAGCAGCAAAGAAGGGACAGACGAGCAGTACTTC. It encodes CASSKEGTDEQYF.

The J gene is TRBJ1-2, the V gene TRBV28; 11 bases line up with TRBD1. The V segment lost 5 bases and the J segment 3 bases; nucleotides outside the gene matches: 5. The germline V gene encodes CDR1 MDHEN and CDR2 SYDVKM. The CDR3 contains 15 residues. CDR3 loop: CASSLWTGGDYGYTF. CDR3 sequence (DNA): TGTGCCAGCAGTCTCTGGACAGGGGGCGACTATGGCTACACCTTC.

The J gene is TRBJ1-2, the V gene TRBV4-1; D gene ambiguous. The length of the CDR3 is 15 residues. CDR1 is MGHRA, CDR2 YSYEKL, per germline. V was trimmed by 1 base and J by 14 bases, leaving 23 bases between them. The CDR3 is CASSQALLMGGLGTF. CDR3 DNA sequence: TGCGCCAGCAGCCAAGCCCTACTAATGGGAGGGCTGGGAACCTTC.

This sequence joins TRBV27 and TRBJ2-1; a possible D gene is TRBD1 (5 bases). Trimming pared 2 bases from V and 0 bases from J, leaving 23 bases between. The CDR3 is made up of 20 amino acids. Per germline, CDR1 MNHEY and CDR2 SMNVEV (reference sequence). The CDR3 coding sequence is TGTGCCAGCAGTTTACAGGCAGGGAAAATCTGGAAAAGCTCCTACAATGAGCAGTTCTTC. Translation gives CASSLQAGKIWKSSYNEQFF.

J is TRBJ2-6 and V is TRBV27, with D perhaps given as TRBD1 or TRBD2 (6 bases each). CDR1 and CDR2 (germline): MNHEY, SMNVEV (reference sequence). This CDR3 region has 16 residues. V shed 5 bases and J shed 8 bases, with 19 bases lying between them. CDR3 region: CASSPITTGGTNVLTF. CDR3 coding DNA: TGTGCCAGCAGTCCTATTACGACAGGCGGGACCAACGTCCTGACTTTC.

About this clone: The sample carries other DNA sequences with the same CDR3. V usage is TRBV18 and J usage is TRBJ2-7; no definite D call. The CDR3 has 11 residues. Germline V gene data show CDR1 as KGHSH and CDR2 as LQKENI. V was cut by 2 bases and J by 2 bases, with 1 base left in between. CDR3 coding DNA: TGTGCCAGCTCACCAGCCTACGAGCAGTACTTC. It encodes CASSPAYEQYF.